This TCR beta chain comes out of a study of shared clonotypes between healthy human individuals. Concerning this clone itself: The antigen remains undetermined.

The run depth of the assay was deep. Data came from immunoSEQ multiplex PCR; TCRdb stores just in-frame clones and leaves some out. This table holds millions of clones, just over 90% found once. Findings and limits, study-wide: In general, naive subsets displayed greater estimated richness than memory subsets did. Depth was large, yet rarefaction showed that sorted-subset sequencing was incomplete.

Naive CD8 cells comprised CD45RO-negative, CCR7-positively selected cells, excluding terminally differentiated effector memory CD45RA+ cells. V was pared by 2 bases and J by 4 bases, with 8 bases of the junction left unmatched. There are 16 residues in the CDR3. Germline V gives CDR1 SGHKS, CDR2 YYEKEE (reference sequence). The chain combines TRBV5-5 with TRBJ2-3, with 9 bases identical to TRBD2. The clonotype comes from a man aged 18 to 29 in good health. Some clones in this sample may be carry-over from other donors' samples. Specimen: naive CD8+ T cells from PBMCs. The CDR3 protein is CASSFRQTSGSDTQYF. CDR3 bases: TGTGCCAGCAGCTTTCGTCAAACTAGCGGGTCAGATACGCAGTATTTT.